The clone carrying this TCR beta chain appeared a single time. Its antigen is unknown. This CDR3 is built from 15 residues. The V end lost 4 bases, the J end lost 3 bases, and 15 bases lay between the germline ends. The V gene's germline CDR1 is SGHDN and CDR2 FVKESK. PCR primers comprised 60 Vbeta and 13 Jbeta primers. Assay used: immunoSEQ multiplex PCR; TCRdb lists only in-frame clones, some missing. This table has 200,000 or so clones, about 81% appearing once. This entry comes from a study of cytomegalovirus exposure and HLA in healthy donors. Broader study findings: In vitro experiments confirmed that three CMV-associated chains were specific for CMV antigens. Follow-up analysis later connected one missense variant in DCLRE1C with trimming of TCR beta V- and J-genes. Among TCR sequences, most were rare, though some public TCRs appeared in many donors. The study carried out a later analysis of TCR beta sequences. It associated approximately 15,000 of them with specific HLA alleles at a false discovery rate of 0.05.

Sample: PBMCs. The chain links TRBV14 to TRBJ1-1; D not resolved. This clonotype was sampled from a woman aged 18 to 35 in good health and CMV-seropositive. The CDR3 DNA reads TGTGCCAGCAGCCCGAGGGCAGGAGGGTACACTGAAGCTTTCTTT. Translation gives CASSPRAGGYTEAFF.